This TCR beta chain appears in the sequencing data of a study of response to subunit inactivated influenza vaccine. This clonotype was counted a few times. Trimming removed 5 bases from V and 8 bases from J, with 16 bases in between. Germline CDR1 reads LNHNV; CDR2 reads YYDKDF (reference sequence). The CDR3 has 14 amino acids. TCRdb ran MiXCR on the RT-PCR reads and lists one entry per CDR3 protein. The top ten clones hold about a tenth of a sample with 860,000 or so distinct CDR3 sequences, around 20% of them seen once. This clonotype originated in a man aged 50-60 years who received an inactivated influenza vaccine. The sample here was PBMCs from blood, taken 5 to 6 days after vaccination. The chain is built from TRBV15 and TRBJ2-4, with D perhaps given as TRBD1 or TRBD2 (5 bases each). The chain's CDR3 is CATSAQGDFDIQYF. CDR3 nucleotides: TGTGCCACCAGCGCCCAGGGAGATTTCGACATTCAGTACTTC. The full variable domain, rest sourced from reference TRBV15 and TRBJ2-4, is DAMVIQNPRYQVTQFGKPVTLSCSQTLNHNVMYWYQQKSSQAPKLLFHYYDKDFNNEADTPDNFQSRRPNTSFCFLDIRSPGLGDTAMYLCATSAQGDFDIQYFGAGTRLSVL.